Listed below are T cell receptor beta chains from one sample, sequenced in a study of blood T cells in healthy people across ages. TCRdb independently ran MiXCR on the 5' RACE reads; one entry per CDR3 protein. The data hold about 730,000 distinct CDR3 sequences, with roughly 41% observed a single time. Sequenced: blood. These receptors all come from a woman aged 55-69 years in good health. CDR3s include the opening cysteine and the closing phenylalanine or tryptophan. Fields, in order: J gene, clone size, D gene, V gene, CDR3 protein, CDR3 DNA. D genes are given only for firm matches. For some rows the clone size is stated as once, few or many, or as a class when expanded; others skip it.

TRBJ2-2	-	-	TRBV3-1	CASRMTGATGELFF	TGTGCCAGCAGGATGACAGGAGCCACCGGGGAGCTGTTTTTT
TRBJ2-7	many	TRBD1	TRBV28	CASSPETGGVVRQYF	TGTGCCAGCAGTCCCGAGACAGGGGGCGTAGTCAGGCAGTACTTC
TRBJ1-2	-	-	TRBV5-1	CASNGDSTNYGYTF	TGCGCCAGCAATGGAGACAGCACTAACTATGGCTACACCTTC
TRBJ1-1	few	-	TRBV12-3/TRBV12-4	CASSLRSEAFF	TGTGCCAGCAGTCTCAGGAGTGAAGCTTTCTTT
TRBJ2-3	-	-	TRBV3-1	CASTQSPFGEPTQYF	TGTGCCAGCACCCAGAGCCCCTTTGGGGAGCCTACGCAGTATTTT
TRBJ2-3	-	-	TRBV6-2/TRBV6-3	CASSDGTQYF	TGTGCCAGCAGCGACGGAACGCAGTATTTT
TRBJ1-1	once	-	TRBV5-6	CASSLVVQRGNTEAFF	TGTGCCAGCAGCCTTGTAGTACAGAGGGGGAACACTGAAGCTTTCTTT
TRBJ2-3	-	TRBD2	TRBV6-4	CASSFTSADTQYF	TGTGCCAGCAGTTTTACTAGCGCAGATACGCAGTATTTT
TRBJ2-5	-	-	TRBV6-1	CASSTAGLQETQYF	TGTGCCAGCAGTACCGCGGGCCTACAAGAGACCCAGTACTTC
TRBJ2-3	-	TRBD2	TRBV7-6	CASSRPPGGALSTQYF	TGTGCCAGCAGCCGCCCCCCCGGGGGGGCCTTGAGTACGCAGTATTTT
TRBJ1-2	-	-	TRBV20-1	CSARVKDLRGYTF	TGCAGTGCTAGAGTAAAGGACCTGAGGGGCTACACCTTC
TRBJ1-1	-	-	TRBV27	CASSLWAGKNTEAFF	TGTGCCAGCAGTTTATGGGCAGGGAAGAACACTGAAGCTTTCTTT
TRBJ1-5	-	-	TRBV12-3/TRBV12-4	CASSLDRPQHF	TGTGCCAGCAGTTTGGATCGGCCCCAGCATTTT
TRBJ2-5	-	-	TRBV20-1	CSARVGGMEETQYF	TGCAGTGCTAGGGTCGGGGGAATGGAGGAGACCCAGTACTTC
TRBJ2-5	-	-	TRBV18	CASSPPYRAETQYF	TGTGCCAGCTCACCACCGTACAGGGCAGAGACCCAGTACTTC
TRBJ2-2	few	TRBD1	TRBV7-9	CASIGTGDTGELFF	TGTGCCAGCATCGGGACAGGGGATACCGGGGAGCTGTTTTTT
TRBJ1-5	few	-	TRBV2	CASSATVSNQPQHF	TGTGCCAGCAGCGCAACAGTTAGCAATCAGCCCCAGCATTTT
TRBJ1-1	-	-	TRBV6-5	CASRRTGNGADAFF	TGTGCCAGCAGACGAACAGGGAATGGCGCTGACGCTTTCTTT
TRBJ2-3	few	TRBD2	TRBV7-2	CASSLGLAVPTQYF	TGTGCCAGCAGCTTAGGACTAGCGGTACCGACGCAGTATTTT
TRBJ1-5	-	-	TRBV20-1	CSATRGGNSRSNQPQHF	TGCAGTGCCACCAGGGGCGGAAACTCACGGAGCAATCAGCCCCAGCATTTT
TRBJ2-3	many	TRBD1	TRBV20-1	CSASRMGQGADTQYF	TGCAGTGCTAGCCGCATGGGACAGGGTGCAGATACGCAGTATTTT
TRBJ1-4	-	-	TRBV18	CASSPSKGLGDEKLFF	TGTGCCAGCTCACCATCGAAGGGTCTTGGGGATGAAAAACTGTTTTTT
TRBJ2-5	-	TRBD1	TRBV5-1	CASSRNQGQLIQETQYF	TGCGCCAGCAGCCGAAACCAGGGACAGCTGATTCAAGAGACCCAGTACTTC
TRBJ2-1	-	TRBD2	TRBV5-1	CASSLGIAGGLGNEQFF	TGCGCCAGCAGCTTGGGGATAGCGGGAGGTTTAGGCAATGAGCAGTTCTTC
TRBJ2-7	-	-	TRBV4-3	CASSQAGITALTYEQYF	TGCGCCAGCAGCCAAGCTGGGATAACAGCCCTAACCTACGAGCAGTACTTC
TRBJ2-7	-	TRBD2	TRBV7-2	CASSTGTTDYEQYF	TGTGCCAGCAGCACCGGGACTACAGATTACGAGCAGTACTTC
TRBJ1-1	few	TRBD1	TRBV7-9	CASSLAAQGDTEAFF	TGTGCCAGCAGCTTAGCTGCGCAGGGGGACACTGAAGCTTTCTTT